These T cell receptor beta chains were read from a single sample in a study of CD8+CD57+ T cells in acquired aplastic anemia. Each CDR3 protein is one row after TCRdb ran MiXCR on the reads. In the table there are roughly 170,000 distinct CDR3 sequences, around 50% of which are singletons. Sequencing was performed on sorted CD4+, CD8+, or CD8+CD57+ T cells (not recorded which) from PBMCs. These TCRs come from a human donor with aplastic anemia. The CDR3 runs from the conserved cysteine through the conserved F or W. The D gene is left open where the match is weak. Clone size, where shown, is once, few, many, or a class for clones that have expanded.

>TRBV18|.|TRBJ1-6|17|.
TGTGCCAGCTCACCACCGCCTGTCGGCGGGCATAATTCACCCCTCCACTTT
CASSPPPVGGHNSPLHF
>TRBV7-6|.|TRBJ1-1|16|.
TGTGCCAGCAGCTTAGCGGGAGACAGGATGAACACTGAAGCTTTCTTT
CASSLAGDRMNTEAFF
>TRBV19|.|TRBJ1-1|13|many
TGTGCCAGTAGTATGCCCCCCCCAGGAGGAGCTTTCTTT
CASSMPPPGGAFF
>TRBV20-1|.|TRBJ2-3|16|many
TGCAGTGCCCAAAGTGATGCGGGGAGGAGCACAGATACGCAGTATTTT
CSAQSDAGRSTDTQYF
>TRBV3-1|TRBD1|TRBJ2-6|19|few
TGTGCCAGCAGCCGAGGCGGGACAGGGTCTTTCTCTGGGGCCAACGTCCTGACTTTC
CASSRGGTGSFSGANVLTF
>TRBV2|TRBD2|TRBJ2-3|19|.
TGTGCCAGCAGTAAAACCCGATGGGGTCTAGCGGGGGACACAGATACGCAGTATTTT
CASSKTRWGLAGDTDTQYF
>TRBV2|TRBD2|TRBJ2-3|16|.
TGTGCCAGCAGTGAATGGGCTAGCGGGGGCACAGATACGCAGTATTTT
CASSEWASGGTDTQYF
>TRBV5-1|TRBD1|TRBJ1-2|13|.
TGCGCCAGCAGCGAAACAGGGGTCCGCGGCTACACCTTC
CASSETGVRGYTF
>TRBV12-3/TRBV12-4|.|TRBJ2-2|16|.
TGTGCCAGCAGTTCACCATGGACAGAGAACACCGGGGAGCTGTTTTTT
CASSSPWTENTGELFF
>TRBV29-1|.|TRBJ2-1|10|.
TGCAGCGTTGTGGGCTCCTGGCAGTTCTTC
CSVVGSWQFF
>TRBV11-2|TRBD2|TRBJ2-3|18|.
TGTGCCAGCAGCTTTCGGGGACTAGCGGGAGTTGGAACAGATACGCAGTATTTT
CASSFRGLAGVGTDTQYF
>TRBV3-1|.|TRBJ2-3|15|few
TGTGCCAGCAGCCAAGCGGCAGGAAGGTTAGATACGCAGTATTTT
CASSQAAGRLDTQYF
>TRBV3-1|.|TRBJ1-5|17|.
TGTGCCAGCAGCCAATTTATCCAGTGGGGGGCCGGCCAGCCCCAGCATTTT
CASSQFIQWGAGQPQHF
>TRBV6-1|TRBD1|TRBJ2-7|14|.
TGTGCCAGCTTAGGGGGCTCCATTCCCTACGAGCAGTACTTC
CASLGGSIPYEQYF
>TRBV6-1|.|TRBJ2-7|14|many
TGTGCCAGCAGTGAATCCCGGGTATCGGGCGAGCAGTACTTC
CASSESRVSGEQYF
>TRBV5-1|TRBD1|TRBJ1-4|14|many
TGCGCCAGCAGCCCCGACAGGGGAGGTGAAAAACTGTTTTTT
CASSPDRGGEKLFF
>TRBV10-1|.|TRBJ1-1|15|.
TGCGCCAGCAGTGAACCGGGACGCCTGAACACTGAAGCTTTCTTT
CASSEPGRLNTEAFF
>TRBV5-1|TRBD1|TRBJ1-2|15|many
TGCGCCAGCAGCTTGGACGGGACAGGGTATGGAGGCTACACCTTC
CASSLDGTGYGGYTF
>TRBV5-1|.|TRBJ1-6|16|.
TGCGCCAGTAAGACGGTGGACAACTCCTATAATTCACCCCTCCACTTT
CASKTVDNSYNSPLHF
>TRBV15|.|TRBJ2-5|12|.
TGTGCCACCAGTCTGGGCCAAGAGACCCAGTACTTC
CATSLGQETQYF
>TRBV3-1|TRBD2|TRBJ2-5|16|few
TGTGCCAGCAGCCAACCGTTCGGGGGGGCCGGGGAGACCCAGTACTTC
CASSQPFGGAGETQYF
>TRBV29-1|.|TRBJ2-7|13|.
TGCAGCGTTCCCGGGGACTTGGCGCGCAAGCAGTACTTC
CSVPGDLARKQYF
>TRBV10-3|.|TRBJ1-2|12|.
TGTGCCAGCAGTACAACAGGGCAGGGCTACACCTTC
CASSTTGQGYTF
>TRBV20-1|.|TRBJ2-3|15|many
TGCAGTGCTGGGCTGGGAGTGTTTAGCACAGATACGCAGTATTTT
CSAGLGVFSTDTQYF
>TRBV10-3|.|TRBJ1-2|13|many
TGTGCCATCAGTGCAGGGGTTCCCTATGGCTACACCTTC
CAISAGVPYGYTF
>TRBV2|.|TRBJ1-1|13|.
TGTGCCAGCAGACGGGAAAGGAACACTGAAGCTTTCTTT
CASRRERNTEAFF
>TRBV5-6|.|TRBJ1-2|14|few
TGTGCCAGCAGCTTGGGGAGGCTTAACTATGGCTACACCTTC
CASSLGRLNYGYTF
>TRBV30|.|TRBJ2-1|12|.
TGTGCCTGGACCGGGGGTCTCGGGGCGCAGTTCTTC
CAWTGGLGAQFF
>TRBV12-5|.|TRBJ2-7|12|.
TGTGCTAGTGGCCGGACAATCTACGAGCAGTACTTC
CASGRTIYEQYF
>TRBV7-2|TRBD2|TRBJ2-7|14|.
TGTGCCAGCAGCCAAGTTGGGACTAGCGGGGGGGTTTACTTC
CASSQVGTSGGVYF
>TRBV12-3/TRBV12-4|.|TRBJ2-6|13|.
TGTGCCAGCAGCGACACTGGGGCCAACGTCCTGACTTTC
CASSDTGANVLTF
>TRBV7-3|.|TRBJ2-1|13|.
TGTGCCAGCACCTTCACCGGGTACAATGAGCAGTTCTTC
CASTFTGYNEQFF
>TRBV7-2|.|TRBJ2-2|15|many
TGTGCCAGCAGCCAGGGACGGATGAACACCGGGGAGCTGTTTTTT
CASSQGRMNTGELFF
>TRBV19|.|TRBJ1-5|14|once
TGTGCCAGTAGTATTTGGGGGCCTGATCAGCCCCAGCATTTT
CASSIWGPDQPQHF
>TRBV4-2|.|TRBJ1-2|15|.
TGTGCCAGCAGCCAACTATCGACAGCCAACTATGGCTACACCTTC
CASSQLSTANYGYTF